These 22 T cell receptor beta chains share one sample of origin, sequenced in a study of T cells in Graves' hyperthyroidism and ophthalmopathy. RNA transcripts provided the source from which TCR beta CDR3 regions were amplified. A set of HTBI primers served as the primers for a first-round RT-PCR of the TCR CDR3. TCRdb independently ran MiXCR on the multiplex PCR reads; one entry per CDR3 protein. The data contain about 610,000 distinct CDR3 sequences, around 46% of them singletons. Material for sequencing was peripheral blood or thyroid tissue (not recorded which). All receptors come from a woman younger than 30 with Graves' hyperthyroidism.

This clonotype was found many times. The V gene is TRBV20-1, the J gene TRBJ1-5; D gene ambiguous. V was pared by 4 bases and J by 3 bases, with 13 bases between. Germline-derived CDR1 and CDR2 are DFQATT and SNEGSKA (reference sequence). The CDR3 contains 14 residues. DNA for the CDR3: TGCAGTGCTACTACACTCCCGGACAATCAGCCCCAGCATTTT. It yields the protein CSATTLPDNQPQHF.

This clonotype showed up many times. J is TRBJ1-2 and V is TRBV7-6, with unresolved D. Trimming left V 5 bases short and J 4 bases short, with 17 bases between. Germline V gene lookup returns CDR1 SGHVS and CDR2 FNYEAQ. This CDR3 region has 15 residues. DNA of the CDR3: TGTGCCAGCAGCCCTTCGTCCGGGAGAGGCTATGGCTACACCTTC. It codes for CASSPSSGRGYGYTF.

Many counts were recorded for this clonotype. The chain recombines TRBV19 with TRBJ2-7; TRBD2 aligns across 9 bases. The germline V gene encodes CDR1 LNHDA and CDR2 SQIVND (reference sequence). This CDR3 region has 14 residues. The ends lost 5 bases at V and 3 bases at J; junction bases unmatched: 5. CDR3 in amino acids: CASSPGTSNYEQYF. DNA for the CDR3: TGTGCCAGTAGTCCTGGGACTAGCAACTACGAGCAGTACTTC.

The chain carries TRBV10-3 and TRBJ2-7; D may be TRBD2 (5 bases). Trimming removed 10 bases at V and 6 bases at J, with 19 bases between. Germline values: CDR1 ENHRY, CDR2 SYGVKD. The CDR3 has 13 amino acids. The CDR3 loop reads CATRNPGTCEQYF. The CDR3 DNA reads as TGTGCCACCAGAAACCCGGGAACTTGCGAGCAGTACTTC.

At least ten counts were recorded for this clonotype. This chain joins TRBV5-1 and TRBJ1-2; D is possibly TRBD1 (6 bases). V lost 5 bases, J lost 2 bases, and 13 bases lay in between. CDR3 length equals 14 residues. Looked up from germline, CDR1 is SGHRS and CDR2 is YFSETQ. CDR3 sequence reads: CASRGGFGNYGYTF. In nucleotides, the CDR3 is TGCGCCAGCAGAGGGGGATTCGGCAACTATGGCTACACCTTC.

CDR3 region: CASSLDRVGSDTQYF. As DNA, the CDR3 is TGTGCCAGCAGCCTAGACAGGGTTGGATCAGATACGCAGTATTTT. The rearrangement uses TRBV7-2 and TRBJ2-3, with 7 bases lining up with TRBD1. Germline lookup yields CDR1 SGHTA and CDR2 FQGNSA. Trimming cost V 5 bases and J 4 bases; bases outside gene matches: 9. The CDR3 has 15 residues.

This clonotype was seen ten or more times. This chain links TRBV5-1 with TRBJ1-6; the D gene is possibly TRBD1 (6 bases). Germline V gene lookup returns CDR1 SGHRS and CDR2 YFSETQ. The V end lost 1 base, the J end lost 6 bases, and 11 bases lay between the germline ends. The CDR3 length is 15 residues. The CDR3 sequence: CASSLRGGSNSPLHF. DNA of the CDR3: TGCGCCAGCAGCTTGCGAGGGGGAAGTAATTCACCCCTCCACTTT. Looking up the rest from reference TRBV5-1 and TRBJ1-6 gives the full variable domain: KAGVTQTPRYLIKTRGQQVTLSCSPISGHRSVSWYQQTPGQGLQFLFEYFSETQRNKGNFPGRFSGRQFSNSRSEMNVSTLELGDSALYLCASSLRGGSNSPLHFGNGTRLTVT.

The rearrangement uses TRBV2 and TRBJ1-4; D is possibly TRBD1 (5 bases). CDR1 is SNHLY and CDR2 is FYNNEI in the germline V gene. The CDR3 loop spans 14 amino acids. V was cut by 9 bases and J by 2 bases, with 13 bases left in between. CDR3 nucleotides: TGTGCCAGTGATCAGGGCAGGACTAATGAAAAACTGTTTTTT. It yields the protein CASDQGRTNEKLFF.

This clonotype was seen many times. The rearrangement uses TRBV19 and TRBJ1-1; 10 bases are a match to TRBD1. Germline loops: CDR1 LNHDA, CDR2 SQIVND (reference sequence). V gave up 7 bases and J gave up 7 bases; unmatched junction bases: 9. The CDR3 has 14 residues. CDR3 nucleotides: TGTGCCAGTACTCCGGACGGGACAGGGGATGAAGCTTTCTTT. Residues: CASTPDGTGDEAFF.

About this clonotype: A much larger clone is a single base away; this may be a read error. The chain employs TRBV7-2 and TRBJ1-1, with D unclear. The CDR3 contains 14 residues. Germline V gene lookup returns CDR1 SGHTA and CDR2 FQGNSA. V was shortened by 2 bases and J by 4 bases, with 11 bases between the two germline ends. Here the CDR3 DNA reads TGTGCCAGCAGCTTACTGGTCTGGAGCACTGAAGCTTTCTTT. Encoded protein: CASSLLVWSTEAFF.

V and J are TRBV19 and TRBJ1-2; TRBD1 agrees at 9 bases. Germline-derived CDR1 and CDR2 are LNHDA and SQIVND (reference sequence). V trimming: 7 bases; J trimming: 4 bases; junction bases outside the gene matches: 7. The CDR3 length is 14 residues. CDR3 DNA: TGTGCCAGTAAACGGGACAGGGTTATCTATGGCTACACCTTC. Protein product: CASKRDRVIYGYTF.

This clonotype was recorded many times. The chain combines TRBV5-1 with TRBJ1-1; D is unresolved. Trimming stripped 4 bases from V and 0 bases from J, with 13 bases between. The CDR3 extends over 15 amino acids. CDR1 and CDR2 from the germline V gene are SGHRS and YFSETQ. The CDR3 DNA follows: TGCGCCAGCAGCGCAGGCAGTGGTATGAACACTGAAGCTTTCTTT. It yields the protein CASSAGSGMNTEAFF.

This clonotype was recorded at least ten times. The rearrangement uses TRBV3-1 and TRBJ1-3, with unresolved D. The germline gives CDR1 LGHDT, CDR2 YNNKEL (reference sequence). This CDR3 has 12 residues. Trimming shortened V by 0 bases and J by 8 bases, and 5 bases separated the two germline ends. The CDR3 bases are TGTGCCAGCAGCCAAGATAAGGACACCATATATTTT. This encodes CASSQDKDTIYF.

About this clonotype itself: One end of the junction fails to match germline, which may point to a read error. The chain joins TRBV13 to TRBJ2-7, with D possibly TRBD2 on 5 matching bases. Per the germline V gene, CDR1 is PRHDT and CDR2 is FYEKMQ (reference sequence). This CDR3 has 13 residues. The CDR3 here is CVSSSGMGYEQYF. CDR3 sequence (DNA): TGTGTCAGCAGTTCGGGGATGGGGTATGAGCAGTACTTC.

In this sample, this clonotype turned up many times. CDR3 protein: CASGLAENYGYTF. The CDR3 coding sequence is TGTGCTAGTGGTTTGGCAGAAAACTATGGCTACACCTTC. The chain employs TRBV12-5 and TRBJ1-2; D is uncertain. This CDR3 spans 13 amino acids. V was cut by 1 base and J by 2 bases, with 5 bases left in between. The V gene's germline CDR1 is LGHNT and CDR2 FRNRAP.

This clonotype was observed at least ten times. This chain uses TRBV20-1 with TRBJ1-4; D remains ambiguous. V was pared by 5 bases and J by 0 bases, with 10 bases between. The CDR3 extends over 14 amino acids. Germline lookup yields CDR1 DFQATT and CDR2 SNEGSKA (reference sequence). The CDR3 coding sequence is TGCAGTGCTTCCCCCGGGGCAACTAATGAAAAACTGTTTTTT. It translates to CSASPGATNEKLFF.

This clonotype has at least ten counts. The rearrangement uses TRBV14 and TRBJ2-7; D remains unclear. There are 12 residues in the CDR3. Between the trimmed V and J ends, which lost 2 bases and 5 bases, there was a span of 7 bases. The germline gives CDR1 SGHDN, CDR2 FVKESK. The CDR3 reads CASSQPFHEQYF. The CDR3 nucleotides are TGTGCCAGCAGCCAACCCTTCCACGAGCAGTACTTC.

In nucleotides, the CDR3 is TGCGCCAGCAGCCAAGGGGACAGCTCCTATAATTCACCCCTCCACTTT. It specifies CASSQGDSSYNSPLHF. The chain has TRBV4-1 and TRBJ1-6; 7 bases are a match to TRBD1. CDR1 and CDR2 from the germline V gene are MGHRA and YSYEKL. V was clipped by 1 base and J by 0 bases; unmatched bases: 0. The CDR3 is 16 amino acids.

In its sample, this clonotype was seen many times. The gene calls are TRBV5-8 and TRBJ1-1, with 8 bases identical to TRBD1. This CDR3 contains 14 residues. J was trimmed by 5 bases and V by 4 bases; bases with no gene match: 7. The V gene's germline CDR1 is SGHTS and CDR2 YDEGEE. CDR3 protein: CASSKTGAGTEAFF. As DNA, the CDR3 is TGTGCCAGCAGCAAGACAGGGGCGGGGACTGAAGCTTTCTTT. The full variable domain, its missing parts supplied by reference TRBV5-8 and TRBJ1-1, is EAGVTQSPTHLIKTRGQQATLRCSPISGHTSVYWYQQALGLGLQFLLWYDEGEERNRGNFPPRFSGRQFPNYSSELNVNALELEDSALYLCASSKTGAGTEAFFGQGTRLTVV.

Turning to this clonotype: The junction and the germline gene differ at one end; a read error may be behind it. The V call is TRBV7-9, the J call TRBJ1-2, with 9 bases fitting TRBD1. This CDR3 spans 17 amino acids. In germline, CDR1 is SEHNR, CDR2 FQNEAQ (reference sequence). This chain's CDR3 is CAGSLEGDRVWGYGYTF. CDR3 nucleotides: TGTGCCGGCAGCTTGGAGGGGGACAGGGTTTGGGGCTATGGCTACACCTTC.

J is TRBJ1-4 and V is TRBV12-3 or TRBV12-4; the match to TRBD1 covers 7 bases. J was trimmed by 5 bases and V by 5 bases; bases with no gene match: 8. This CDR3 comprises 15 residues. The CDR3 reads CASSQGRGGNEKLFF. The CDR3 nucleotides read TGTGCCAGCAGTCAGGGCAGGGGGGGCAATGAAAAACTGTTTTTT.

This clonotype was detected many times. This chain uses TRBV2 with TRBJ1-5; D gene unclear. V was cut by 5 bases and J by 7 bases, with 15 bases left in between. Germline loops: CDR1 SNHLY, CDR2 FYNNEI. CDR3 length equals 14 residues. The DNA of the CDR3 is TGTGCCAGCAGTCCGGACCCTTCGGGGCAGCCCCAGCATTTT. Its protein product is CASSPDPSGQPQHF.